This T cell receptor (beta chain) was sequenced during a study of regulatory T cells in long-lasting Graves disease. The ends were cut back, 10 bases at V and 3 bases at J, with 19 bases in the middle. The CDR3 extends over 15 amino acids. Germline V gene data show CDR1 as MNHNS and CDR2 as SASEGT. For this clonotype: What it binds is unknown.

Whole-study results and caveats: TCR diversity was lower in persistent Graves' patients (versus newly diagnosed ones).

Through Arm-PCR of CDR3 regions and iRepertoire HTBI primers, TCR beta libraries were built. TCRdb fed the multiplex PCR reads into MiXCR, producing one record per CDR3 protein. Among 420,000 or so distinct CDR3 sequences, about 25% were seen once, and the ten largest hold around 24%. The time point: persistent/refractory GD, antithyroid drugs over 5 years with positive TRAb. TCR sequences were obtained from RNA taken from PBMCs. Peripheral blood, at 8.5 to 9 milliliters, went into EDTA tubes. V and J are TRBV6-1 and TRBJ1-5; weak D call: TRBD1 (5 bases). The clonotype was recovered from a female donor with Graves disease. This material consisted of peripheral blood mononuclear cells (PBMCs), taken when the disease was refractory, from a patient treated with antithyroid drugs. CDR3: CATRGGEGVNQPQHF. CDR3 DNA sequence: TGTGCCACCCGAGGCGGGGAAGGGGTCAATCAGCCCCAGCATTTT.